This T cell receptor (beta chain) was captured by sequencing in a study of T-cell reconstitution after alpha-beta-depleted transplantation in children. Whole-study results and caveats: T cells produced anew were the main source of T-cell counts and diversity one year after transplant.

Unique molecular identifiers were incorporated into the prepared TCRbeta library. TCRdb passed the PCR reads through MiXCR, listing each CDR3 protein once. The sample holds more than 400,000 distinct CDR3 sequences; about an eighth are singletons and the top ten take 11% to 15%. About this clonotype itself: No antigen is known for it.

CDR1 and CDR2 (germline): SNHLY, FYNNEI. CDR3 size: 13 residues. V was trimmed by 8 bases and J by 0 bases, leaving 8 bases between them. Material: PBMCs, mostly from graft donor cells, obtained 180 days after TCRalphabeta/CD19-depleted stem cell transplant. The chain combines TRBV2 with TRBJ2-1; D gene ambiguous. This sequence originates from a female patient aged 2 to 10 who had a stem cell transplant for aplastic anemia, so the T cells may come from the graft donor. CDR3 DNA: TGTGCCAGCTGTCCTAGCTCCTACAATGAGCAGTTCTTC. It yields the protein CASCPSSYNEQFF.